The entry below gives a single T cell receptor beta chain sequence along with its context. Its specificity is not known. TCRdb's table, derived via immunoSEQ multiplex PCR, lists solely in-frame clones and lacks some. This table has 60,000 to 75,000 clones, roughly 88% appearing once. The germline CDR1 and CDR2 sequences are SGDLS and YYNGEE. This CDR3 is 15 amino acids long. Trimming took 7 bases from V and 0 from J, leaving 17 bases between them. The sample belongs to a study of OX40 agonist ivuxolimab in advanced cancers. Points from the study as a whole: Dosing at 0.1 to 3.0 mg/kg was accompanied by clonal expansion of CD4+ and CD8+ blood T cells by week 6.

This specimen consisted of CD4+ or CD8+ T cells sorted from blood, obtained in a trial of the OX40 agonist ivuxolimab. This sequence was found in an adult with an advanced solid tumor such as melanoma, head and neck, liver or kidney cancer. This sequence joins TRBV9 and TRBJ2-7, with D possibly matching TRBD2 (6 bases). CDR3 sequence (DNA): TGTGCCAGCTCGGAGGAGGGCGGCTCCTCCTACGAGCAGTACTTC. Its translation is CASSEEGGSSYEQYF.